What follows is one TCR beta chain and its context. Seattle's enrolled individuals joined amid active infection and were then monitored longitudinally. This entry comes from a study of blood T cell repertoires in COVID-19. Study overall: Sites in the United States, Italy and Spain provided acute and convalescent COVID-19 samples. In each case, the material was cDNA or gDNA derived from T cells, B-cell-depleted T cells, or PBMCs.

In the original processing: Amplification of reference gene primers provided the estimated nucleated cell counts. Sequencing was performed with immunoSEQ multiplex PCR; in TCRdb, only in-frame clones are kept and a portion is missing. That table supplies the V and J calls and clone size; D and trimming were determined from the DNA. The sample records hundreds of thousands of clones, 85% to 90% being singletons. The germline gives CDR1 SGHAT, CDR2 FQNNGV. The CDR3 runs to 14 residues. V lost 3 bases and J 0 bases, leaving 8 bases between the germline ends. Sequencing was done on a sample of peripheral blood. V is TRBV11-2 and J is TRBJ1-2; no reliable D call. This receptor was identified in a man between 18 and 29 years old with COVID-19, enrolled during active disease. CDR3 DNA: TGTGCCAGCAGCTTTGAGGGTACTAACTATGGCTACACCTTC. It codes for CASSFEGTNYGYTF.